This TCR beta chain was profiled in a study of shared clonotypes between healthy human individuals. This CDR3 spans 15 amino acids. J gave up 1 base and V 6 bases, and 7 bases lay outside the gene matches. The germline V gene has CDR1 MNHEY and CDR2 SMNVEV (reference sequence). Only in-frame clones appear in the TCRdb table, and some are missing; sequencing was by immunoSEQ multiplex PCR. Found here are 600,000 to 750,000 clones, around 77% of them singletons; the top ten hold approximately 2%. This TCR came from a woman aged 25 to 39 in good health. The genes are TRBV27 and TRBJ1-1, with TRBD1 matching over 8 bases. The specimen was memory CD4+ T cells sorted from blood. As to subset: CD45RA-negative fraction. CDR3 nucleotides: TGTGCCAGCAGGGCCGGGGACAGGAGGAACACTGAAGCTTTCTTT. It translates to CASRAGDRRNTEAFF.